This T cell receptor beta chain was found in a study of blood T cell repertoires in COVID-19. Study in general: Samples taken during acute and convalescent COVID-19 were collected in the United States, Italy and Spain.

Germline CDR1 reads GTSNPN; CDR2 reads SVGIG (reference sequence). The CDR3 sequence is 16 residues long. Trimming at V came to 3 bases and at J to 5 bases, leaving 12 bases not matched to a gene. As originally analysed: Amplification from reference gene primers served as the basis for estimated nucleated cell counts. Sequenced by immunoSEQ multiplex PCR; TCRdb stores in-frame clones only, minus some. V and J calls plus clone size are reproduced from that table; the DNA served to infer D and trimming. The repertoire includes some 400,000 clones, over 65% of them detected once, and approximately 1% sits in the top ten.

The sequence was obtained from a human donor with acute or convalescent COVID-19. The donor label of this sample is uncertain. The chain uses TRBV30 and TRBJ2-3, with 9 nucleotides matching TRBD1. The specimen sequenced was peripheral blood. CDR3 sequence (DNA): TGTGCCTGGAGCGGACGCGATACAGGGGGCATAGATACGCAGTATTTT. Amino acids: CAWSGRDTGGIDTQYF.